In this sample, the clone carrying this T cell receptor beta chain turned up a few times. Its antigen remains unknown. This specimen comes from a study of blood T cells in healthy people across ages. Findings and caveats of the study: Estimates based on one million T cells were treated as lower bounds.

Per the germline V gene, CDR1 is MNHEY and CDR2 is SVGAGI. Germline trimming cut 5 bases from V and 7 bases from J; bases unmatched to any gene: 8. This CDR3 is built from 16 residues. It was with a sample-barcoded 5' primer and a J-beta primer mix that a second PCR of roughly 7 to 12 cycles was run. Each TCR beta cDNA got a 12-nucleotide random molecular identifier. Paired-end reads containing CDR3 totaled no fewer than 3 million for each sample. Each CDR3 protein is one row after TCRdb ran MiXCR on the 5' RACE reads. There are 1.5 million to 2 million distinct CDR3 sequences in the sample; over 25% occur only once, and roughly 8% lies in the top ten.

V and J are TRBV6-5 and TRBJ2-1; 13 bases are shared with TRBD2. The receptor comes from a woman aged 25 to 39 in good health. The sequenced sample was blood. CDR3: CASSQPGTSGVNEQFF. CDR3 sequence (DNA): TGTGCCAGCAGTCAGCCCGGGACTAGCGGGGTAAATGAGCAGTTCTTC.